The rows below give T cell receptor beta chains drawn from one sample of a study of blood T cells in healthy people across ages. A single record per CDR3 protein comes from TCRdb applying MiXCR to the 5' RACE reads. In the table there are over a million distinct CDR3 sequences, roughly 24% of which are singletons. These records were also assigned to another study, of T cells of mothers and their children.

Sequencing used blood. These receptors came from a girl under 10 years old in good health. Both conserved end residues are part of each CDR3. A D gene is named only where the DNA matches it firmly. The size field is filled for only some rows; it gives once, few, many or a size class.

-	TRBJ1-2	TRBV29-1	-	CSLQKTAQDGYTF	TGCAGCCTACAAAAGACAGCCCAAGATGGCTACACCTTC
TRBD1	TRBJ1-1	TRBV29-1	-	CSIKQGAGNTEAFF	TGCAGCATCAAGCAGGGGGCTGGGAACACTGAAGCTTTCTTT
-	TRBJ2-1	TRBV20-1	few	CSARFSSKFHEQFF	TGCAGTGCCCGCTTTTCTAGCAAGTTCCATGAGCAGTTCTTC
TRBD2	TRBJ2-1	TRBV27	few	CASSSQTSGSPDEQFF	TGTGCCAGCAGTTCACAGACTAGCGGGAGTCCCGATGAGCAGTTCTTC
-	TRBJ1-2	TRBV6-6	few	CASNGEEGGVYGYTF	TGTGCCAGCAACGGGGAAGAGGGGGGGGTCTATGGCTACACCTTC
-	TRBJ2-7	TRBV7-4	-	CASSPVVRAKFLYEQYF	TGTGCCAGCAGCCCTGTCGTTAGGGCGAAGTTTTTGTACGAGCAGTACTTC
TRBD2	TRBJ2-7	TRBV24-1	-	CATSDSSGGLSYEQYF	TGTGCCACCAGTGATTCTAGCGGGGGGCTCTCCTACGAGCAGTACTTC
TRBD2	TRBJ2-3	TRBV2	-	CASSADGTSEAVWITDTQYF	TGTGCCAGCAGCGCCGATGGGACTAGCGAAGCAGTTTGGATCACAGATACGCAGTATTTT
-	TRBJ2-5	TRBV7-9	-	CASSFLLETQYF	TGTGCCAGCAGCTTCCTCCTGGAGACCCAGTACTTC
-	TRBJ1-2	TRBV6-6	few	CASSYERGTDYGYTF	TGTGCCAGCAGTTACGAAAGGGGGACGGACTATGGCTACACCTTC
-	TRBJ1-2	TRBV29-1	few	CSVEGGDGYTF	TGCAGCGTTGAAGGAGGGGATGGCTACACCTTC
-	TRBJ1-1	TRBV11-1	few	CASSFLGAENTEAFF	TGTGCCAGCAGCTTCCTCGGGGCTGAGAACACTGAAGCTTTCTTT
-	TRBJ1-2	TRBV6-5	few	CASSPLQGRGGYTF	TGTGCCAGCAGTCCGTTGCAGGGAAGAGGAGGCTACACCTTC
-	TRBJ1-2	TRBV11-2	-	CASSDIKQGLRNNYGYTF	TGTGCCAGCAGCGATATAAAACAGGGACTCAGGAATAACTATGGCTACACCTTC
TRBD1	TRBJ1-6	TRBV29-1	-	CSVEVGDRENSPLHF	TGCAGCGTTGAAGTTGGAGACAGGGAGAATTCACCCCTCCACTTT
TRBD2	TRBJ2-7	TRBV28	-	CASKRGSWPYEQYF	TGTGCCAGCAAGCGGGGAAGTTGGCCGTACGAGCAGTACTTC
-	TRBJ2-7	TRBV14	-	CASSPNVGEQYF	TGTGCCAGCAGCCCTAACGTGGGAGAGCAGTACTTC
-	TRBJ2-1	TRBV29-1	-	CSVDFKGLIDEQFF	TGCAGCGTTGATTTTAAGGGTCTTATAGATGAGCAGTTCTTC
-	TRBJ2-7	TRBV27	few	CASSLSPLIDSEQYF	TGTGCCAGCAGTTTATCCCCCTTGATCGACAGCGAGCAGTACTTC
-	TRBJ2-5	TRBV20-1	-	CSALRLEGQETQYF	TGCAGTGCCCTAAGGTTGGAAGGTCAAGAGACCCAGTACTTC
TRBD1	TRBJ2-7	TRBV28	-	CASITTGTGIYEQYF	TGTGCCAGCATTACCACCGGGACAGGCATCTACGAGCAGTACTTC
-	TRBJ2-2	TRBV29-1	once	CSVESPRGTGEPFF	TGCAGCGTTGAAAGCCCGAGAGGCACCGGGGAGCCGTTTTTT
TRBD1	TRBJ2-3	TRBV29-1	few	CSVEEGGRGLFTDTQYF	TGCAGCGTTGAAGAGGGTGGCAGGGGGCTTTTCACAGATACGCAGTATTTT
-	TRBJ2-7	TRBV21-1	once	CASSKALSASYEQYF	TGTGCCAGCAGCAAAGCGCTTTCGGCTAGTTACGAGCAGTACTTC
-	TRBJ2-1	TRBV4-2	few	CASSQVWRDSAKVEQFF	TGTGCCAGCAGCCAAGTTTGGCGGGACTCCGCCAAGGTAGAGCAGTTCTTC
-	TRBJ2-7	TRBV9	-	CASSPRGLGSSYEQYF	TGTGCCAGCAGCCCCAGGGGCCTAGGGTCCTCCTACGAGCAGTACTTC
-	TRBJ2-1	TRBV5-4	few	CASSLLQHNEQFF	TGTGCCAGCAGCTTGTTACAGCACAATGAGCAGTTCTTC
-	TRBJ2-7	TRBV29-1	few	CSVTDRGTYEQYF	TGCAGCGTTACCGACCGGGGGACCTACGAGCAGTACTTC
-	TRBJ2-7	TRBV19	-	CASSFRMSAEQYF	TGTGCCAGTAGTTTTAGAATGTCGGCCGAGCAGTACTTC
TRBD2	TRBJ2-1	TRBV4-1	-	CASNPKTSGRGDEQFF	TGCGCCAGCAACCCAAAAACTAGCGGGAGGGGGGATGAGCAGTTCTTC
-	TRBJ1-4	TRBV7-9	-	CASSLNRDGKLFF	TGTGCCAGCAGCCTAAACAGGGACGGAAAACTGTTTTTT
-	TRBJ2-2	TRBV5-1	-	CASSLARDSLGELFF	TGCGCCAGCAGCTTGGCCCGGGACTCCCTGGGGGAGCTGTTTTTT
-	TRBJ1-6	TRBV29-1	-	CSVGGGVGSPLHF	TGCAGCGTCGGAGGGGGGGTTGGCTCACCCCTCCACTTT
-	TRBJ2-1	TRBV21-1	-	CASRAAYNAQFF	TGTGCCAGCAGGGCGGCGTACAATGCGCAGTTCTTC
-	TRBJ2-3	TRBV29-1	once	CSVVRRDNRRDTQYF	TGCAGCGTTGTTCGGCGGGACAACCGGAGAGATACGCAGTATTTT
TRBD1	TRBJ2-7	TRBV4-2	few	CASSQSRDRETYEQYF	TGTGCCAGCAGCCAATCACGGGACAGGGAAACCTACGAGCAGTACTTC
-	TRBJ2-1	TRBV29-1	-	CSGKVRQGMGLVTYEQFF	TGCAGCGGCAAGGTGCGACAGGGAATGGGACTAGTTACCTATGAGCAGTTCTTC
-	TRBJ2-1	TRBV6-6	-	CASSKASESNEQFF	TGTGCCAGCAGTAAAGCCTCTGAGAGCAATGAGCAGTTCTTC
TRBD1	TRBJ2-5	TRBV4-3	-	CASSQAPTGFQETQYF	TGCGCCAGCAGCCAAGCCCCGACAGGGTTCCAAGAGACCCAGTACTTC
TRBD2	TRBJ2-1	TRBV9	few	CASSNPGGGGGVFLNEQFF	TGTGCCAGCAGCAACCCCGGCGGGGGGGGCGGGGTTTTTTTAAATGAGCAGTTCTTC
TRBD2	TRBJ2-1	TRBV6-2/TRBV6-3	-	CASSPGLAGGAYNEQFF	TGTGCCAGCAGCCCCGGACTAGCGGGGGGCGCGTACAATGAGCAGTTCTTC
TRBD2	TRBJ2-1	TRBV4-2	few	CASSPGTSGGNNEQFF	TGTGCCAGCAGCCCGGGGACTAGCGGGGGTAACAATGAGCAGTTCTTC
-	TRBJ1-1	TRBV29-1	-	CSVRGIQGGVNTEAFF	TGCAGCGTTCGGGGAATACAGGGAGGAGTGAACACTGAAGCTTTCTTT
TRBD2	TRBJ2-5	TRBV7-2	-	CASSLNGGGFQVETQYF	TGTGCCAGCAGCTTAAATGGCGGGGGGTTTCAGGTAGAGACCCAGTACTTC
TRBD1	TRBJ1-1	TRBV2	-	CASSDPGGTEAFF	TGTGCCAGCAGTGATCCAGGGGGCACTGAAGCTTTCTTT
-	TRBJ2-7	TRBV4-3	few	CASSPTPTLVYEQYF	TGCGCCAGCAGCCCAACACCTACACTAGTCTACGAGCAGTACTTC
-	TRBJ2-1	TRBV29-1	few	CSVEVGEQFF	TGCAGCGTTGAAGTGGGGGAGCAGTTCTTC
-	TRBJ2-1	TRBV12-3/TRBV12-4	-	CASSFLFGVRNNEQFF	TGTGCCAGCAGTTTTTTGTTCGGGGTGAGGAACAATGAGCAGTTCTTC
-	TRBJ1-1	TRBV11-2	-	CASSLDHYTEAFF	TGTGCCAGCAGCTTAGATCATTACACTGAAGCTTTCTTT
-	TRBJ2-2	TRBV9	many	CASSVVGTGTGELFF	TGTGCCAGCAGCGTAGTCGGGACCGGCACCGGGGAGCTGTTTTTT
TRBD1	TRBJ2-7	TRBV20-1	-	CSAADRVPYEQYF	TGCAGTGCTGCCGACAGGGTCCCGTACGAGCAGTACTTC
-	TRBJ1-1	TRBV6-5	few	CASSQQGDTEAFF	TGTGCCAGCAGTCAACAGGGCGACACTGAAGCTTTCTTT
-	TRBJ2-7	TRBV12-3/TRBV12-4	few	CASSLQAHEQYF	TGTGCCAGCAGTCTACAGGCCCACGAGCAGTACTTC
-	TRBJ2-7	TRBV7-2	-	CASAFGLALSYEQYF	TGTGCCAGCGCCTTCGGGCTAGCTCTTTCCTACGAGCAGTACTTC
-	TRBJ2-7	TRBV7-8	many	CASSLSQAYEQYF	TGTGCCAGCAGCTTATCCCAGGCCTACGAGCAGTACTTC